Presented here are 24 T cell receptor beta chains from one specimen sequenced in a study of blood T cell repertoires in COVID-19. Some clones are missing from TCRdb's copy, which holds only in-frame ones; the method was immunoSEQ multiplex PCR. The data hold 250,000 to 300,000 clones, with roughly 84% observed a single time. Sequenced material: PBMCs or T cells enriched from blood (not recorded which). All receptors come from a woman aged 50 to 60 who had been exposed to COVID-19.

The rearrangement uses TRBV28 and TRBJ1-6, with D possibly matching TRBD1 (5 bases). CDR3 length: 18 residues. Trimming pared 6 bases from V and 1 base from J, leaving 19 bases between. The germline CDR1 and CDR2 sequences are MDHEN and SYDVKM. The CDR3 nucleotides read TGTGCCAGCAGCCTTACCTCGGGGGGAGGGTCCTATAATTCACCCCTCCACTTT. Protein: CASSLTSGGGSYNSPLHF. The full variable domain, rest sourced from reference TRBV28 and TRBJ1-6, is DVKVTQSSRYLVKRTGEKVFLECVQDMDHENMFWYRQDPGLGLRLIYFSYDVKMKEKGDIPEGYSVSREKKERFSLILESASTNQTSMYLCASSLTSGGGSYNSPLHFGNGTRLTVT.

The chain combines TRBV11-3 with TRBJ2-3; D might be TRBD2 (6 bases). Between the trimmed V and J ends, which lost 0 bases and 1 base, there was a span of 14 bases. This CDR3 contains 17 residues. Germline V gives CDR1 SGHNT, CDR2 YENEEA. As DNA, the CDR3 is TGTGCCAGCAGCTTAGACACGGCGGGGAGGCGCACAGATACGCAGTATTTT. Protein product: CASSLDTAGRRTDTQYF.

The chain combines TRBV7-3 with TRBJ2-5; D is uncertain. Trimming took off 1 base at V and 4 bases at J, with 7 bases between the two ends. The CDR3 is made up of 13 amino acids. Germline V gene sequence: CDR1 SGHTA, CDR2 FQGTGA. CDR3 sequence reads: CASSLSSRETQYF. The CDR3 DNA reads as TGTGCCAGCAGCTTAAGTAGCAGAGAGACCCAGTACTTC.

V is TRBV4-2 and J is TRBJ2-2, with 11 nucleotides matching TRBD2. Germline V CDR1 and CDR2: LGHNA, YNFKEQ. The CDR3 length is 16 residues. The V gene end was trimmed by 3 bases and the J gene end by 6 bases; junction bases not matched to a gene: 6. DNA for the CDR3: TGTGCCAGCAGCCAGGATAGCGGGGGGGGATCCGGGGAGCTGTTTTTT. Protein sequence: CASSQDSGGGSGELFF.

This chain links TRBV5-4 with TRBJ1-1; 7 bases align to TRBD1. Per the germline V gene, CDR1 is SGHNT and CDR2 is YYREEE (reference sequence). This CDR3 contains 16 residues. J lost 1 base, V lost 5 bases, and 11 bases had no gene match. The CDR3 reads CASSFDRTGPNTEAFF. CDR3 coding DNA: TGTGCCAGCAGTTTCGACCGGACAGGCCCGAACACTGAAGCTTTCTTT. Full variable domain (missing parts from reference TRBV5-4 and TRBJ1-1): ETGVTQSPTHLIKTRGQQVTLRCSSQSGHNTVSWYQQALGQGPQFIFQYYREEENGRGNFPPRFSGLQFPNYSSELNVNALELDDSALYLCASSFDRTGPNTEAFFGQGTRLTVV.

V usage is TRBV15 and J usage is TRBJ2-1, with 9 positions matching TRBD2. The CDR3 consists of 16 residues. Germline assignment: CDR1 LNHNV and CDR2 YYDKDF (reference sequence). The J segment lost 9 bases and the V segment lost 0 bases, leaving 9 bases of the junction unmatched. The CDR3 sequence is CATSRDLASGILEQFF. The DNA for the CDR3 is TGTGCCACCAGCAGAGATCTGGCTAGCGGGATACTTGAGCAGTTCTTC.

The chain is built from TRBV13 and TRBJ1-1, with 11 positions matching TRBD1. This CDR3 spans 15 amino acids. Germline CDR1 PRHDT, CDR2 FYEKMQ (reference sequence). V lost 8 bases, J lost 5 bases, and 10 bases stayed unmatched. This chain's CDR3 is CASFLLGQGGTEAFF. CDR3 DNA sequence: TGTGCCAGCTTTTTGCTGGGACAGGGGGGGACTGAAGCTTTCTTT.

The chain combines TRBV6-5 with TRBJ1-1; a possible D gene is TRBD1 (6 bases). From germline, CDR1 is MNHEY and CDR2 SVGAGI. V was cut by 0 bases and J by 11 bases, with 19 bases left in between. The CDR3 loop spans 15 amino acids. CDR3 nucleotides: TGTGCCAGCAGTTACTCGACAGGAGGTTCCATTGGGGCTTTCTTT. It is translated as CASSYSTGGSIGAFF.

The chain joins TRBV4-3 to TRBJ2-6, with a possible D match to TRBD1 (6 bases). This CDR3 spans 17 amino acids. Deletions cut 0 bases from V and 2 bases from J, with 11 bases between. Germline assignment: CDR1 LGHNA and CDR2 YSLEER. CDR3 in amino acids: CASSQDGGAAGANVLTF. DNA for the CDR3: TGCGCCAGCAGCCAAGATGGGGGCGCAGCTGGGGCCAACGTCCTGACTTTC.

The rearrangement links TRBV28 to TRBJ1-1; perhaps TRBD1 as D (6 bases). This CDR3 has 16 residues. V was trimmed by 8 bases and J by 0 bases, leaving 19 bases between them. CDR1 and CDR2 from the germline V gene are MDHEN and SYDVKM. This CDR3 is CASGGQKPVMNTEAFF. The CDR3 coding sequence is TGTGCCAGCGGGGGACAAAAACCTGTAATGAACACTGAAGCTTTCTTT. The full variable domain, completed using reference TRBV28 and TRBJ1-1, is DVKVTQSSRYLVKRTGEKVFLECVQDMDHENMFWYRQDPGLGLRLIYFSYDVKMKEKGDIPEGYSVSREKKERFSLILESASTNQTSMYLCASGGQKPVMNTEAFFGQGTRLTVV.

The genes are TRBV19 and TRBJ2-7; weak D call: TRBD2 (5 bases). Germline lookup yields CDR1 LNHDA and CDR2 SQIVND (reference sequence). The V end was cut by 4 bases, the J end by 1 base, with 11 bases between. This CDR3 has 14 amino acids. Here the CDR3 DNA reads TGTGCCAGTAGTAGCCGTCGGGGTTCCTACGAGCAGTACTTC. Its protein product is CASSSRRGSYEQYF.

The chain carries TRBV29-1 and TRBJ1-2, with a weak D call TRBD1 (6 bases). This CDR3 has 12 amino acids. Per the germline V gene, CDR1 is SQVTM and CDR2 is ANQGSEA. The germline V and J ends were trimmed by 8 bases and 8 bases, with 18 bases remaining between them. The chain's CDR3 is CSSEGGSEGYTF. CDR3 bases: TGCAGCTCCGAAGGGGGTTCGGAAGGCTACACCTTC.

The V call is TRBV5-1, the J call TRBJ2-3, with 8 bases aligning to TRBD1. The CDR3 has 15 residues. V lost 3 bases, J lost 3 bases, and 6 bases stayed unmatched. Per germline, CDR1 SGHRS and CDR2 YFSETQ. The CDR3 bases are TGCGCCAGCAGCTCCAGAACAGGGGGGACAGATACGCAGTATTTT. This translates into CASSSRTGGTDTQYF. Complete variable domain (other parts from reference TRBV5-1 and TRBJ2-3): KAGVTQTPRYLIKTRGQQVTLSCSPISGHRSVSWYQQTPGQGLQFLFEYFSETQRNKGNFPGRFSGRQFSNSRSEMNVSTLELGDSALYLCASSSRTGGTDTQYFGPGTRLTVL.

The V gene is TRBV27, the J gene TRBJ1-3; 10 nucleotides align to TRBD1. The CDR3 sequence is 16 residues long. The germline gives CDR1 MNHEY, CDR2 SMNVEV (reference sequence). Trimming at V came to 5 bases and at J to 2 bases, leaving 6 bases not matched to a gene. Here the CDR3 DNA reads TGTGCCAGCAGTGCGGGACAGGGGATACCTGGAAACACCATATATTTT. Translating gives CASSAGQGIPGNTIYF.

The chain recombines TRBV19 with TRBJ1-1; TRBD1 aligns across 9 bases. Germline V gene sequence: CDR1 LNHDA, CDR2 SQIVND (reference sequence). This CDR3 region has 14 residues. J gave up 6 bases and V 9 bases, and 11 bases lay outside the gene matches. As DNA, the CDR3 is TGTGCCAGCTCACCCCCGGACAGGGGCCCTGAAGCTTTCTTT. Its translation is CASSPPDRGPEAFF. Supplemented by reference TRBV19 and TRBJ1-1, the full variable domain reads DGGITQSPKYLFRKEGQNVTLSCEQNLNHDAMYWYRQDPGQGLRLIYYSQIVNDFQKGDIAEGYSVSREKKESFPLTVTSAQKNPTAFYLCASSPPDRGPEAFFGQGTRLTVV.

V is TRBV7-6 and J is TRBJ1-4, with a weak D call TRBD1 (6 bases). Germline lookup yields CDR1 SGHVS and CDR2 FNYEAQ. This CDR3 is built from 15 residues. V was pared by 2 bases and J by 3 bases, with 10 bases between. CDR3 nucleotide sequence: TGTGCCAGCAGCTTAAATGGGGGCCCTAATGAAAAACTGTTTTTT. Amino acids: CASSLNGGPNEKLFF.

The V call is TRBV9, the J call TRBJ1-6, with TRBD1 identical over 7 bases. Losses at the gene ends were 0 bases for V and 5 bases for J; bases not matched to a gene: 2. This CDR3 has 15 amino acids. Germline lookup yields CDR1 SGDLS and CDR2 YYNGEE. CDR3 bases: TGTGCCAGCAGCGTAGCGGGGACAGATAATTCACCCCTCCACTTT. Protein product: CASSVAGTDNSPLHF.

This chain links TRBV5-6 with TRBJ1-2; TRBD1 might be the D (5 bases). Deletions cut 2 bases from V and 7 bases from J, with 9 bases between. CDR1 and CDR2 (germline): SGHDT, YYEEEE. CDR3 length equals 12 residues. The CDR3 reads CASSLKRGGYTF. CDR3 coding DNA: TGTGCCAGCAGCTTAAAAAGGGGTGGCTACACCTTC.

The rearrangement uses TRBV28 and TRBJ1-3; no clear D gene. There are 15 residues in the CDR3. Trimming shortened V by 10 bases and J by 0 bases, and 16 bases separated the two germline ends. CDR1 MDHEN and CDR2 SYDVKM come from the germline V gene. The CDR3, as DNA: TGTGCCACGATCGGGGAACGGCTCTCTGGAAACACCATATATTTT. Its translation: CATIGERLSGNTIYF.

The chain uses TRBV27 and TRBJ2-1, with 8 bases that match TRBD1. V lost 6 bases, J lost 6 bases, and 7 bases stayed unmatched. The CDR3 is 14 residues long. The germline CDR1 and CDR2 sequences are MNHEY and SMNVEV (reference sequence). The CDR3 nucleotides are TGTGCCAGCAGCCTCAGGGGGCCGGTCAATGAGCAGTTCTTC. Translation: CASSLRGPVNEQFF.

This chain joins TRBV19 and TRBJ1-1; 8 nucleotides align to TRBD1. The CDR3 sequence is 13 residues long. The V gene's germline CDR1 is LNHDA and CDR2 SQIVND (reference sequence). With 8 bases clipped from V and 4 bases from J, the junction kept 6 bases outside the gene matches. CDR3 in DNA: TGTGCCAGTGCGAACAGGGGGGGCACTGAAGCTTTCTTT. This encodes CASANRGGTEAFF.

The CDR3 coding sequence is TGTGCCAGCAGCCCAATAGCGCGGGGGGGCCGGTACGAGCAGTACTTC. It translates to CASSPIARGGRYEQYF. The rearrangement joins TRBV11-2 to TRBJ2-7; 9 bases are shared with TRBD2. Germline V gives CDR1 SGHAT, CDR2 FQNNGV. This CDR3 region has 16 residues. Germline trimming cut 5 bases from V and 4 bases from J; bases unmatched to any gene: 12.

This chain links TRBV9 with TRBJ2-1; D not certain. V lost 2 bases to trimming and J lost 7 bases, with 13 bases between them. Germline assignment: CDR1 SGDLS and CDR2 YYNGEE. The CDR3 contains 14 residues. The DNA of the CDR3 is TGTGCCAGCAGCGTTAGGCAGGCAGGTAATGAGCAGTTCTTC. Encoded protein: CASSVRQAGNEQFF.

This rearrangement joins TRBV20-1 to TRBJ2-7; the match to TRBD1 covers 7 bases. The CDR3 sequence is 11 residues long. Trimming cost V 6 bases and J 7 bases; bases outside gene matches: 6. Per germline, CDR1 DFQATT and CDR2 SNEGSKA (reference sequence). CDR3 in DNA: TGCAGTGCAAACGACAGGGAGGAGCAGTACTTC. Translation gives CSANDREEQYF.